This is a list of T cell receptor beta chains from one sample in a study of cytomegalovirus exposure and HLA in healthy donors. The protocol was immunoSEQ multiplex PCR, while the TCRdb copy is restricted to in-frame clones and leaves out a portion. Of about 160,000 clones in the sample, roughly 83% were seen once. Sequencing input: PBMCs. The receptors shown here come from a boy aged 2 to 9 in good health and CMV-seronegative. CDR3s include the opening cysteine and the closing phenylalanine or tryptophan. The D gene is left open where the match is weak. Where a row states a size, it is once, few, many or the class of an expanded clone; other rows omit it.

>TRBV19|TRBD1|TRBJ1-1|-
TGTGCCAGTAGTGCGACCGGGACAGGGATGCCCCCCGCTGAAGCTTTCTTT
CASSATGTGMPPAEAFF
>TRBV5-1|TRBD1|TRBJ2-5|-
TGCGCCAGCAGCTACAATGGGCAGGGGGCACGAGAGACCCAGTACTTC
CASSYNGQGARETQYF
>TRBV29-1|TRBD2|TRBJ2-7|-
TGCAGCGTTGCCGGGAGGGCCGGGGAGCAGTACTTC
CSVAGRAGEQYF
>TRBV2|-|TRBJ2-5|-
TGTGCCAGCAGTGAATTCGGGGCCCAGTACTTC
CASSEFGAQYF
>TRBV5-6|-|TRBJ2-1|few
TGTGCCAGCAGCTCTTTAGCGGTCTCCTCCTACAATGAGCAGTTCTTC
CASSSLAVSSYNEQFF
>TRBV13|-|TRBJ1-3|-
TGTGCCAGCAGCTTACCCACCTTGACAGGTTCTGGAAACACCATATATTTT
CASSLPTLTGSGNTIYF
>TRBV19|TRBD2|TRBJ2-2|-
TGTGCCAGTAGTAGACTAGCGGGAGGGTACGGGGAGCTGTTTTTT
CASSRLAGGYGELFF
>TRBV9|-|TRBJ2-1|-
TGTGCCAGCAGCGGACCGGCCGGGTTCAATGAGCAGTTCTTC
CASSGPAGFNEQFF
>TRBV11-2|TRBD2|TRBJ2-5|once
TGTGCCAGCAGCCGGAAGCGGGGCATACAAGAGACCCAGTACTTC
CASSRKRGIQETQYF
>TRBV4-2|TRBD2|TRBJ2-5|-
TGTGCCAGCAGCCAGAATAGCGGGAACCAAGAGACCCAGTACTTC
CASSQNSGNQETQYF
>TRBV6-1|-|TRBJ2-7|-
TGTGCCAGCAGTGAATTAGCAGGGGTCCCCTACGAGCAGTACTTC
CASSELAGVPYEQYF